Described below is a single T cell receptor beta chain sequence and its context. Either two negative PCRs, clearance, or symptom resolution qualified Cohort 3 donors as recovered. This entry comes from a study of blood T cell repertoires in COVID-19. The V gene lost 4 bases and the J gene lost 3 bases, with 9 bases spanning the gap. This CDR3 region has 13 residues. Germline V lookup: CDR1 SGHTA, CDR2 FQGNSA. Original processing methods: Reference gene primer amplification gave nucleated cell count estimates. The table came from immunoSEQ multiplex PCR; TCRdb's copy has only in-frame clones and leaves some out. The V and J calls and clone size are taken from that table; D and trimming were inferred from the DNA. The sample holds around 300,000 clones, around 88% seen once.

The material sequenced was PBMCs or T cells enriched from blood (not recorded which). The TCR originated in a woman aged 40 to 50 who had recovered from COVID-19. The V gene is TRBV7-2, the J gene TRBJ1-1, with D perhaps matching TRBD1 (5 bases). The CDR3, as DNA: TGTGCCAGCAGCTCGGACACTGACACTGAAGCTTTCTTT. It yields the protein CASSSDTDTEAFF.